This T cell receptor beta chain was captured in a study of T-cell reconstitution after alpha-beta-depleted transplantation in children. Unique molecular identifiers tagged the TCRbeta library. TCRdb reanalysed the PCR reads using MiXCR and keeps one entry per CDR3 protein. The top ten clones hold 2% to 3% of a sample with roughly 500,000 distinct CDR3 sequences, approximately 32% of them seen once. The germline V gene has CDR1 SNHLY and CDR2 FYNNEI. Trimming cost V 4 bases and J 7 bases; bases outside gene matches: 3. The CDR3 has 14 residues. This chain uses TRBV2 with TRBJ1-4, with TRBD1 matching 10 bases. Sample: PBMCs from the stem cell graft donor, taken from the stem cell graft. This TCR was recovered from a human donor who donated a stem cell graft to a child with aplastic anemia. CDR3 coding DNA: TGTGCCAGCAGTGGACAGGGGGCAGGTGAAAAACTGTTTTTT. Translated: CASSGQGAGEKLFF.